These 25 T cell receptor beta chains share one sample of origin, sequenced in a study of blood T cell repertoires in COVID-19. TCRdb's table, derived via immunoSEQ multiplex PCR, lists solely in-frame clones and lacks some. The data contain 40,000 to 65,000 clones, 65% to 80% of them singletons. Sequenced material: peripheral blood. The receptors here all came from a human donor with active or convalescent COVID-19. The donor label of this sample is uncertain.

The chain uses TRBV5-1 and TRBJ2-1, with 7 bases fitting TRBD2. The germline CDR1 and CDR2 sequences are SGHRS and YFSETQ. CDR3 length equals 17 residues. The V gene end was trimmed by 1 base and the J gene end by 4 bases; junction bases not matched to a gene: 11. The CDR3 DNA sequence: TGCGCCAGCAGCTTGAGGGAACGGCTAGCGGATTACAATGAGCAGTTCTTC. Protein product: CASSLRERLADYNEQFF.

This chain joins TRBV2 and TRBJ2-1, with TRBD2 matching 7 bases. Germline V gene sequence: CDR1 SNHLY, CDR2 FYNNEI. Trimming at V came to 3 bases and at J to 4 bases, leaving 6 bases not matched to a gene. CDR3 length equals 15 residues. The CDR3 bases are TGTGCCAGCAGTGACAAACTAGCGCCGTACAATGAGCAGTTCTTC. Translation: CASSDKLAPYNEQFF.

The chain is built from TRBV25-1 and TRBJ2-3; maybe TRBD2 (5 bases). This CDR3 is built from 16 residues. The V gene lost 1 base and the J gene lost 3 bases, with 14 bases spanning the gap. CDR1 is MGHDK and CDR2 is SYGVNS in the germline V gene. Written as DNA, the CDR3 is TGTGCCAGCAGTGAATCCGACTACAGCGATACAGATACGCAGTATTTT. This gives the protein CASSESDYSDTDTQYF.

The chain carries TRBV15 and TRBJ2-4; 7 bases line up with TRBD1. The length of the CDR3 is 13 residues. With 5 bases clipped from V and 5 bases from J, the junction kept 3 bases outside the gene matches. Germline CDR1 is LNHNV and CDR2 is YYDKDF (reference sequence). CDR3 residues: CATSRTGENIQYF. CDR3 bases: TGTGCCACCAGCCGTACAGGGGAAAACATTCAGTACTTC.

The chain carries TRBV2 and TRBJ1-6; D unclear. The length of the CDR3 is 15 residues. V dropped 2 bases and J dropped 10 bases, with 15 bases sitting between them. Germline assignment: CDR1 SNHLY and CDR2 FYNNEI. CDR3 nucleotide sequence: TGTGCCAGCAGTGAATTCGCAGATAGCGGGTCACCCCTCCACTTT. This codes for CASSEFADSGSPLHF.

The rearrangement links TRBV29-1 to TRBJ2-5; D is perhaps TRBD2 (5 bases). V was trimmed by 8 bases and J by 4 bases, leaving 14 bases between them. Germline V lookup: CDR1 SQVTM, CDR2 ANQGSEA. CDR3 length: 12 residues. The CDR3 nucleotides are TGCAGCTGCGGGCAGGAATCAGAGACCCAGTACTTC. Protein product: CSCGQESETQYF.

The chain has TRBV7-9 and TRBJ1-1; 7 nucleotides align to TRBD1. V was pared by 4 bases and J by 1 base, with 3 bases of the junction left unmatched. The CDR3 has 14 amino acids. CDR1 and CDR2 (germline): SEHNR, FQNEAQ (reference sequence). CDR3 protein: CASSSGTANTEAFF. CDR3 nucleotides: TGTGCCAGCAGCTCCGGGACAGCGAACACTGAAGCTTTCTTT.

This chain uses TRBV5-4 with TRBJ2-1; TRBD2 is a possible D gene (6 bases). Germline V CDR1 and CDR2: SGHNT, YYREEE (reference sequence). V lost 4 bases and J lost 5, with 16 bases in between. This CDR3 spans 15 amino acids. This CDR3 reads CASSRRGNLNNEQFF. The CDR3 DNA reads as TGTGCCAGCAGCCGCCGGGGGAACCTAAACAATGAGCAGTTCTTC.

The chain uses TRBV6-6 and TRBJ1-2; D not certain. Germline V gives CDR1 MNHNY, CDR2 SVGAGI (reference sequence). The CDR3 runs 12 residues. V lost 5 bases to trimming and J lost 7 bases, with 11 bases between them. DNA of the CDR3: TGTGCCAGCAGTACGGGTCCTCTTGGCTACACCTTC. Residues: CASSTGPLGYTF.

The chain is built from TRBV6-2 or TRBV6-3 and TRBJ2-1; TRBD2 matches at 11 bases. V dropped 5 bases and J dropped 6; count of bases not matched to a gene: 9. Germline CDR1 is MNHEY and CDR2 is SVGEGT. This CDR3 is 16 amino acids long. CDR3 DNA sequence: TGTGCCAGCAGTAACGCACTAGCGGGAGTATCCAATGAGCAGTTCTTC. Its translation is CASSNALAGVSNEQFF.

V gene TRBV19 combines with J gene TRBJ2-2; D is undetermined. From germline, CDR1 is LNHDA and CDR2 SQIVND (reference sequence). The CDR3 length is 14 residues. V gave up 3 bases and J gave up 6 bases, with 11 bases separating them. CDR3 region: CASSIPALPGELFF. The CDR3 DNA follows: TGTGCCAGTAGTATCCCCGCGCTGCCCGGGGAGCTGTTTTTT. Full variable domain (missing parts from reference TRBV19 and TRBJ2-2): DGGITQSPKYLFRKEGQNVTLSCEQNLNHDAMYWYRQDPGQGLRLIYYSQIVNDFQKGDIAEGYSVSREKKESFPLTVTSAQKNPTAFYLCASSIPALPGELFFGEGSRLTVL.

V gene TRBV6-2 or TRBV6-3 combines with J gene TRBJ2-1, with 10 bases fitting TRBD2. This CDR3 has 17 amino acids. V shed 2 bases, J shed 8 bases, and the junction held 12 bases outside the gene matches. Germline V gene sequence: CDR1 MNHEY, CDR2 SVGEGT. CDR3 region: CASSYRASGSIFDEQFF. The CDR3 DNA follows: TGTGCCAGCAGTTACCGAGCTAGCGGGAGTATATTCGATGAGCAGTTCTTC.

The chain links TRBV21-1 to TRBJ1-2. TRBV21-1 is a pseudogene locus. CDR3 length: 15 residues. Here the CDR3 DNA reads TGTGCCAGCAGCAAAGGCCTAGTGGGTTTTGTTGGCTACACCTTC. It yields the protein CASSKGLVGFVGYTF.

In this sample, this clone turned up once. The gene calls are TRBV6-6 and TRBJ2-1, with a weak D call TRBD1 (6 bases). Deletions cut 5 bases from V and 4 bases from J, with 12 bases between. The V gene's germline CDR1 is MNHNY and CDR2 SVGAGI (reference sequence). CDR3 length: 14 residues. The CDR3 DNA reads TGTGCCAGCAGTCAACGGGACAAATACAATGAGCAGTTCTTC. Its translation is CASSQRDKYNEQFF.

V usage is TRBV6-2 or TRBV6-3 and J usage is TRBJ2-5, with a possible D match to TRBD2 (5 bases). Germline CDR1 is MNHEY and CDR2 is SVGEGT. The V gene lost 6 bases and the J gene lost 5 bases, with 16 bases spanning the gap. This CDR3 is 14 amino acids long. This CDR3 is CASSETRSGETQYF. DNA for the CDR3: TGTGCCAGCAGCGAAACTAGGAGCGGCGAGACCCAGTACTTC.

The chain links TRBV27 to TRBJ2-7, with 13 nucleotides matching TRBD2. This CDR3 region has 18 residues. With V trimmed by 5 bases and J by 6 bases, 16 bases remained unmatched. Germline V gene sequence: CDR1 MNHEY, CDR2 SMNVEV (reference sequence). This CDR3 is CASSLRTSGSMGPSEQYF. In DNA, the CDR3 is TGTGCCAGCAGTCTCCGGACTAGCGGGAGCATGGGGCCCTCCGAGCAGTACTTC.

The chain has TRBV11-3 and TRBJ2-3; 10 nucleotides agree with TRBD1. CDR3 size: 14 residues. The trim removed 6 bases at V and 3 bases at J, leaving 3 bases unmatched. Germline V lookup: CDR1 SGHNT, CDR2 YENEEA. Here the CDR3 reads CASSRDRGTDTQYF. The CDR3 coding sequence is TGTGCCAGCAGTAGGGACAGGGGTACAGATACGCAGTATTTT.

In its sample, this clone was seen once. This sequence joins TRBV6-5 and TRBJ2-7; D gene uncertain. Germline values: CDR1 MNHEY, CDR2 SVGAGI. Deletions cut 2 bases from V and 1 base from J, with 9 bases between. CDR3 length: 14 amino acids. CDR3 sequence reads: CASSYADISYEQYF. For the CDR3, the DNA is TGTGCCAGCAGTTACGCAGATATATCCTACGAGCAGTACTTC.

The CDR3 bases are TGTGCCAGCAGCTTAGAGGGACTTGGGGAGACCCAGTACTTC. Protein: CASSLEGLGETQYF. The chain uses TRBV11-3 and TRBJ2-5; perhaps TRBD2 as D (6 bases). Trimming left V 0 bases short and J 5 bases short, with 10 bases between. Per germline, CDR1 SGHNT and CDR2 YENEEA. The CDR3 has 14 amino acids. Complete variable domain (other parts from reference TRBV11-3 and TRBJ2-5): EAGVVQSPRYKIIEKKQPVAFWCNPISGHNTLYWYLQNLGQGPELLIRYENEEAVDDSQLPKDRFSAERLKGVDSTLKIQPAELGDSAVYLCASSLEGLGETQYFGPGTRLLVL.

This clone was seen just once. This sequence joins TRBV5-6 and TRBJ1-5; no clear D gene. Trimming cost V 7 bases and J 6 bases, with 14 bases left between them. Germline CDR1 and CDR2: SGHDT and YYEEEE. The CDR3 is 13 amino acids. The CDR3 protein is CASGEGPSQPQHF. In DNA, the CDR3 is TGTGCCAGCGGGGAGGGTCCCTCTCAGCCCCAGCATTTT.

This clone occurred many times. The chain combines TRBV2 with TRBJ2-3; 7 nucleotides align to TRBD1. Trimming at V came to 6 bases and at J to 0 bases, leaving 6 bases not matched to a gene. Germline V gene lookup returns CDR1 SNHLY and CDR2 FYNNEI. CDR3 length: 15 residues. The CDR3 loop reads CASSAGTASTDTQYF. DNA for the CDR3: TGTGCCAGCAGCGCCGGGACAGCCAGCACAGATACGCAGTATTTT. Filled out from reference TRBV2 and TRBJ2-3, the complete variable domain reads EPEVTQTPSHQVTQMGQEVILRCVPISNHLYFYWYRQILGQKVEFLVSFYNNEISEKSEIFDDQFSVERPDGSNFTLKIRSTKLEDSAMYFCASSAGTASTDTQYFGPGTRLTVL.

The chain is built from TRBV19 and TRBJ1-2; D perhaps matches TRBD1 (5 bases). The germline V gene has CDR1 LNHDA and CDR2 SQIVND (reference sequence). With 10 bases removed from V and 5 bases from J, the gap between germline ends came to 14 bases. The CDR3 has 12 residues. CDR3 sequence reads: CATLGDFYGYTF. The CDR3 DNA reads TGTGCCACCTTAGGGGATTTTTATGGCTACACCTTC. The complete variable domain, with remaining parts taken from reference TRBV19 and TRBJ1-2, reads DGGITQSPKYLFRKEGQNVTLSCEQNLNHDAMYWYRQDPGQGLRLIYYSQIVNDFQKGDIAEGYSVSREKKESFPLTVTSAQKNPTAFYLCATLGDFYGYTFGSGTRLTVV.

The chain couples TRBV24-1 to TRBJ1-2; 11 nucleotides match TRBD1. There are 14 residues in the CDR3. Germline V lookup: CDR1 KGHDR, CDR2 SFDVKD. With V trimmed by 3 bases and J by 9 bases, 5 bases remained unmatched. The CDR3 sequence: CATSDPGQGGRYTF. CDR3 sequence (DNA): TGTGCCACCAGTGATCCGGGACAGGGGGGCCGCTACACCTTC.

This clone was seen a few times. The V call is TRBV18, the J call TRBJ2-7; TRBD1 aligns across 10 bases. The ends lost 1 base at V and 4 bases at J; junction bases unmatched: 4. The CDR3 totals 15 residues. Looked up from germline, CDR1 is KGHSH and CDR2 is LQKENI. In DNA form, the CDR3 reads TGTGCCAGCTCACCACACCGGGACAGGGGTTACGAGCAGTACTTC. Its translation is CASSPHRDRGYEQYF.

The rearrangement links TRBV5-1 to TRBJ1-2; D is possibly TRBD1 (5 bases). Germline V gene sequence: CDR1 SGHRS, CDR2 YFSETQ. The ends were cut back, 2 bases at V and 5 bases at J, with 16 bases in the middle. CDR3 length: 15 amino acids. CDR3 coding DNA: TGCGCCAGCAGCTTCGAACAGGATTCGCCGTATGGCTACACCTTC. This encodes CASSFEQDSPYGYTF. Supplemented by reference TRBV5-1 and TRBJ1-2, the full variable domain reads KAGVTQTPRYLIKTRGQQVTLSCSPISGHRSVSWYQQTPGQGLQFLFEYFSETQRNKGNFPGRFSGRQFSNSRSEMNVSTLELGDSALYLCASSFEQDSPYGYTFGSGTRLTVV.